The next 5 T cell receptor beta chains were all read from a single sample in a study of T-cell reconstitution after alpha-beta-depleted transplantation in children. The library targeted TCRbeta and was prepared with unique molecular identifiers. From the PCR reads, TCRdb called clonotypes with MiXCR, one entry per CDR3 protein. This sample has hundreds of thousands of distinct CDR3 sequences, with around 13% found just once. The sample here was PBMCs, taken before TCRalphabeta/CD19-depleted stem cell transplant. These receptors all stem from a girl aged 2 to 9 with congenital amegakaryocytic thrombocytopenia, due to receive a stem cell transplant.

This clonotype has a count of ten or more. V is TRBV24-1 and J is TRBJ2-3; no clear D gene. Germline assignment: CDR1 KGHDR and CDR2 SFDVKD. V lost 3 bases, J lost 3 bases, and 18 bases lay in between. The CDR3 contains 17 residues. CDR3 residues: CATSDPPARMGTDTQYF. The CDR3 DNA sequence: TGTGCCACCAGTGATCCTCCGGCTAGGATGGGTACAGATACGCAGTATTTT.

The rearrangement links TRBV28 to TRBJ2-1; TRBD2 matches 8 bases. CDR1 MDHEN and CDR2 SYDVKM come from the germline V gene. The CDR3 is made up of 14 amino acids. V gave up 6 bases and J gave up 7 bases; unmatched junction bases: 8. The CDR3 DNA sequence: TGTGCCAGCAGGTTGAGGACTAGCAGTAATGAGCAGTTCTTC. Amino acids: CASRLRTSSNEQFF.

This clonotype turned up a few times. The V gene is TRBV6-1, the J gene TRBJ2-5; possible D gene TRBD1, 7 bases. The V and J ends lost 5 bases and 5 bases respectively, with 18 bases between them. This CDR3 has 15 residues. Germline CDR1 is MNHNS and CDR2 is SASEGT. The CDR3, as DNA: TGTGCCAGCAGTCCACGGGTCTCAGGGGGGGAGACCCAGTACTTC. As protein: CASSPRVSGGETQYF.

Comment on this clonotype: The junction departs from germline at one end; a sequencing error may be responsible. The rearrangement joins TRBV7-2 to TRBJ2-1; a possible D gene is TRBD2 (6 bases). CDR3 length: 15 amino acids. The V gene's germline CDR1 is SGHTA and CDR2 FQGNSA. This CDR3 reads CASSLTQGGYNGQFF. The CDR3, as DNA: TGTGCCAGCAGCTTGACCCAGGGAGGCTACAATGGGCAGTTCTTC.

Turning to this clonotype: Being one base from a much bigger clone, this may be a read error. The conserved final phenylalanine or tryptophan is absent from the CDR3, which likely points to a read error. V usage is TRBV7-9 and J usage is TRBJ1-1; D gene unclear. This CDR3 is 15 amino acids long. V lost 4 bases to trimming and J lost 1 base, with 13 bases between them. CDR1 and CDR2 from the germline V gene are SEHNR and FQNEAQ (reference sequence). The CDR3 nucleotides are TGTGCCAGCAGCTCCTCCCGGCTGACGAACACTGAAGCTTTCTTG. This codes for CASSSSRLTNTEAFL.